The T cell receptor (beta chain) described here comes from a study of T cells in localized non-small cell lung cancer. Germline V gene data show CDR1 as MNHEY and CDR2 as SMNVEV (reference sequence). The CDR3 spans 15 residues. With V trimmed by 7 bases and J by 4 bases, 8 bases remained unmatched. Method: immunoSEQ multiplex PCR; TCRdb's copy keeps in-frame clones and lacks some. The data contain 20,000 to 25,000 clones, 88% of them seen just once; the ten biggest clones take up roughly 20%. General study results and limits: Adjacent lung tissue had a median about 57 of the top 100 clones found in the tumor. The study found T cell clonality highest in uninvolved adjacent lung, above tumor. One tumor region alone was sequenced, and heterogeneity therefore remains possible.

This clone was seen a single time. The antigen remains unidentified. The starting material was PBMCs, obtained before any cancer treatment. V gene TRBV27 combines with J gene TRBJ2-3; 10 bases fit TRBD1. The TCR sequence derives from a man between 40 and 70 years old with stage II squamous cell lung carcinoma. As DNA, the CDR3 is TGTGCCAGCAAACCGGGACAGGGGTACGCAGATACGCAGTATTTT. Protein product: CASKPGQGYADTQYF.